This is a list of T cell receptor beta chains from one sample in a study of cytomegalovirus exposure and HLA in healthy donors. Repertoires were generated with immunoSEQ multiplex PCR, while TCRdb's copy carries only in-frame clones and drops some. The data show some 140,000 clones, 65% to 80% seen once. The sample taken for sequencing was PBMCs. The receptor source for this set is a middle-aged woman in good health and CMV-seronegative. CDR3s include the opening cysteine and the closing phenylalanine or tryptophan. The D gene is left open where the match is weak. Size is omitted from some rows. Given values are once, few, many or a class for expanded clones.

J gene | V gene | D gene | clone size | CDR3 protein | CDR3 DNA
TRBJ1-5 | TRBV30 | NA | NA | CAWSETGRNQPQHF | TGTGCCTGGAGTGAAACAGGGCGCAATCAGCCCCAGCATTTT
TRBJ2-7 | TRBV9 | TRBD2 | NA | CASSGGGGPYEQYF | TGTGCCAGCAGCGGTGGGGGGGGTCCCTACGAGCAGTACTTC
TRBJ2-7 | TRBV6-5 | TRBD2 | NA | CASSYSGSGLPPEQYF | TGTGCCAGCAGTTACTCTGGGTCGGGACTACCGCCCGAGCAGTACTTC
TRBJ1-2 | TRBV5-4 | NA | once | CASSLEQGNYGYTF | TGTGCCAGCAGCTTGGAGCAGGGGAACTATGGCTACACCTTC
TRBJ1-4 | TRBV28 | TRBD1 | once | CASSPGTATNEKLFF | TGTGCCAGCAGTCCCGGGACAGCAACTAATGAAAAACTGTTTTTT
TRBJ2-7 | TRBV2 | TRBD1 | NA | CASSEDRQGSYEQYF | TGTGCCAGCAGTGAAGATCGACAGGGGTCGTACGAGCAGTACTTC
TRBJ2-2 | TRBV9 | TRBD1 | NA | CASSTRDRGTGELFF | TGTGCCAGCAGCACCCGGGACAGGGGAACCGGGGAGCTGTTTTTT
TRBJ2-7 | TRBV6-1 | TRBD2 | few | CASTPLAGVTYEQYF | TGTGCCAGCACTCCTCTAGCGGGGGTAACCTACGAGCAGTACTTC
TRBJ2-7 | TRBV19 | TRBD1 | NA | CASSIGQGGYEQYF | TGTGCCAGTAGTATTGGACAGGGGGGCTACGAGCAGTACTTC
TRBJ2-7 | TRBV7-2 | NA | NA | CASTEGGGPYEQYF | TGTGCCAGCACCGAGGGGGGGGGCCCCTACGAGCAGTACTTC
TRBJ1-2 | TRBV7-9 | TRBD1 | NA | CASGGQGTYGYTF | TGTGCCAGCGGCGGACAGGGGACGTATGGCTACACCTTC
TRBJ1-2 | TRBV6-6 | TRBD1 | NA | CASSYGTGGSGYGYTF | TGTGCCAGCAGTTATGGGACAGGGGGCTCAGGCTATGGCTACACCTTC
TRBJ2-1 | TRBV10-3 | NA | once | CAISEHRGSSYNEQFF | TGTGCCATCAGTGAACATCGGGGGAGCTCCTACAATGAGCAGTTCTTC